The 30 T cell receptor beta chains below were found in one sample sequenced in a study of blood T cell repertoires in COVID-19 (dated by TCRdb to about 2020). The library was prepared using the immunoSEQ multiplex PCR assay. Here the immuneACCESS table is served through TCRdb, limited to in-frame sequences with V and J called. Missing clones are a known gap in these copies; in checked studies unresolved V genes cover under half, and the rest lacks a known reason. The sample table shows 270,000 or so clones, and about four fifths are seen once. 3.4% of the sample lies in the top ten. Source material: PBMCs or T cells enriched from blood (not recorded which). These receptors came from a man in his fifties who had recovered from COVID-19.

This clone has at least ten counts. The rearrangement links TRBV2 to TRBJ2-7, with 11 positions matching TRBD2. The CDR3 consists of 16 residues. Germline V lookup: CDR1 SNHLY, CDR2 FYNNEI. J gave up 3 bases and V 1 base, and 5 bases lay outside the gene matches. This chain's CDR3 is CASSEVLAGGLYEQYF. The CDR3 DNA reads TGTGCCAGCAGTGAAGTGCTAGCGGGGGGTCTCTACGAGCAGTACTTC.

J is TRBJ2-1 and V is TRBV28, with 9 bases fitting TRBD2. Unmatched junction bases numbered 12, after V lost 5 bases and J lost 4 bases. This CDR3 has 17 amino acids. Germline values: CDR1 MDHEN, CDR2 SYDVKM. CDR3: CASSPGYSGRWYNEQFF. CDR3 nucleotides: TGTGCCAGCAGTCCGGGGTATAGCGGGAGATGGTACAATGAGCAGTTCTTC.

V gene TRBV7-9 combines with J gene TRBJ2-2; D is undetermined. V shed 1 base and J shed 6 bases, with 15 bases lying between them. Germline values: CDR1 SEHNR, CDR2 FQNEAQ (reference sequence). This CDR3 has 16 residues. The DNA for the CDR3 is TGTGCCAGCAGCTTAGTCGGAGTTACCCTGGCCGGGGAGCTGTTTTTT. It translates to CASSLVGVTLAGELFF.

The rearrangement uses TRBV9 and TRBJ2-2, with D perhaps matching TRBD1 (6 bases). In germline, CDR1 is SGDLS, CDR2 YYNGEE. The CDR3 spans 18 residues. Trimming removed 0 bases from V and 3 bases from J, with 18 bases in between. This chain's CDR3 is CASSVARGGVGYTGELFF. The CDR3 nucleotides read TGTGCCAGCAGCGTAGCCCGTGGGGGCGTCGGTTACACCGGGGAGCTGTTTTTT.

The J gene is TRBJ2-1, the V gene TRBV18; a weak D match, TRBD2 (5 bases). The length of the CDR3 is 18 residues. V was clipped by 2 bases and J by 0 bases, with 17 bases between them. The germline V gene has CDR1 KGHSH and CDR2 LQKENI. DNA of the CDR3: TGTGCCAGCTCACCAAGGTCTAACCGGGGAAGCTCCTACAATGAGCAGTTCTTC. This gives the protein CASSPRSNRGSSYNEQFF.

A single count supports this clone. This chain connects TRBV12-5 to TRBJ2-1, with D hard to call. Germline-derived CDR1 and CDR2 are LGHNT and FRNRAP. Trimming cost V 0 bases and J 8 bases, with 8 bases left between them. The CDR3 spans 13 residues. The CDR3 protein is CASGLVPTHEQFF. Written as DNA, the CDR3 is TGTGCTAGTGGTTTGGTACCAACACATGAGCAGTTCTTC.

This clone was observed once. V gene TRBV19 combines with J gene TRBJ1-5; a weak D match, TRBD1 (5 bases). This CDR3 contains 14 residues. Between the trimmed V and J ends, which lost 4 bases and 1 base, there was a span of 8 bases. The germline V gene has CDR1 LNHDA and CDR2 SQIVND (reference sequence). CDR3: CASSTGASNQPQHF. In DNA, the CDR3 is TGTGCCAGTAGTACTGGGGCCAGCAATCAGCCCCAGCATTTT.

The chain recombines TRBV18 with TRBJ1-4; D may be TRBD1 (6 bases). V was pared by 3 bases and J by 7 bases, with 12 bases between. The CDR3 totals 14 residues. CDR1 and CDR2 from the germline V gene are KGHSH and LQKENI. The CDR3, as DNA: TGTGCCAGCTCACCCCAGGGGCGGAGTGAAAAACTGTTTTTT. Encoded protein: CASSPQGRSEKLFF.

The rearrangement joins TRBV6-5 to TRBJ2-1; 12 bases map to TRBD2. The J segment lost 9 bases and the V segment lost 6 bases, leaving 9 bases of the junction unmatched. The CDR3 spans 15 residues. CDR1 is MNHEY, CDR2 SVGAGI, per germline. CDR3 nucleotide sequence: TGTGCCAGCAGGAAAACTAGCGGGAGGTTTAGTGAGCAGTTCTTC. Its protein is CASRKTSGRFSEQFF.

This clone was counted once. The chain recombines TRBV27 with TRBJ2-7, with 7 bases fitting TRBD2. V was pared by 6 bases and J by 0 bases, with 8 bases of the junction left unmatched. Germline V gives CDR1 MNHEY, CDR2 SMNVEV (reference sequence). The length of the CDR3 is 15 residues. CDR3 coding DNA: TGTGCCAGCAGGGGTAGCGGGTCCAACTCCTACGAGCAGTACTTC. Protein: CASRGSGSNSYEQYF.

The chain combines TRBV5-4 with TRBJ2-7, with TRBD2 matching over 13 bases. V gave up 4 bases and J gave up 5 bases; unmatched junction bases: 6. CDR1 and CDR2 from the germline V gene are SGHNT and YYREEE (reference sequence). The CDR3 covers 15 residues. The CDR3 protein is CASSRTSGSIHEQYF. Written as DNA, the CDR3 is TGTGCCAGCAGCCGGACTAGCGGGAGTATCCACGAGCAGTACTTC. Based on the CDR3 plus reference TRBV5-4 and TRBJ2-7, the full variable domain is ETGVTQSPTHLIKTRGQQVTLRCSSQSGHNTVSWYQQALGQGPQFIFQYYREEENGRGNFPPRFSGLQFPNYSSELNVNALELDDSALYLCASSRTSGSIHEQYFGPGTRLTVT.

CDR3: CASSPGGRDTEAFF. For the CDR3, the DNA is TGTGCCAGCTCACCAGGGGGGAGGGACACTGAAGCTTTCTTT. The rearrangement links TRBV18 to TRBJ1-1; D is possibly TRBD1 (5 bases). The ends were cut back, 2 bases at V and 3 bases at J, with 10 bases in the middle. The CDR3 loop spans 14 amino acids. Looked up from germline, CDR1 is KGHSH and CDR2 is LQKENI.

This chain links TRBV3-1 (or the pseudogene TRBV3-2) with TRBJ1-3; D remains unclear. The CDR3 sequence is 21 residues long. CDR1 and CDR2 from the germline V gene are LGHDT and YNNKEL (reference sequence). The V end was cut by 1 base, the J end by 0 bases, with 25 bases between. CDR3 nucleotides: TGTGCCAGCAGCCAAGTGTACGAGGGATTAGTTACCGCTAACTCTGGAAACACCATATATTTT. It is translated as CASSQVYEGLVTANSGNTIYF.

The CDR3: CSASRASGNQETQYF. CDR3 DNA sequence: TGCAGTGCTAGTAGAGCTAGCGGTAATCAAGAGACCCAGTACTTC. This chain connects TRBV20-1 to TRBJ2-5; 7 bases are a match to TRBD2. CDR3 length equals 15 residues. The trim removed 3 bases at V and 2 bases at J, leaving 9 bases unmatched. From germline, CDR1 is DFQATT and CDR2 SNEGSKA (reference sequence).

This clone was counted a single time. J is TRBJ1-2 and V is TRBV20-1, with a weak D call TRBD1 (5 bases). Germline V gene sequence: CDR1 DFQATT, CDR2 SNEGSKA (reference sequence). This CDR3 region has 10 residues. Trimming shortened V by 7 bases and J by 3 bases, and 6 bases separated the two germline ends. Here the CDR3 reads CSGGDYGYTF. CDR3 in DNA: TGCAGTGGGGGGGACTATGGCTACACCTTC.

This clone was detected once. The rearrangement joins TRBV19 to TRBJ1-4, with a possible D match to TRBD1 (5 bases). This CDR3 has 15 residues. Between the trimmed V and J ends, which lost 7 bases and 4 bases, there was a span of 16 bases. Germline CDR1 reads LNHDA; CDR2 reads SQIVND (reference sequence). DNA of the CDR3: TGTGCCAGTAAGGAGACAGTCCATTATAATGAAAAACTGTTTTTT. Its translation is CASKETVHYNEKLFF.

The rearrangement joins TRBV4-3 to TRBJ2-1; 9 nucleotides agree with TRBD1. Germline V lookup: CDR1 LGHNA, CDR2 YSLEER. The CDR3 is made up of 15 amino acids. J gave up 7 bases and V 4 bases, and 8 bases lay outside the gene matches. CDR3 sequence (DNA): TGCGCCAGCAGCCCGCGGACAGGGGTGATTAATGAGCAGTTCTTC. This translates into CASSPRTGVINEQFF.

This rearrangement joins TRBV5-1 to TRBJ2-5, with TRBD1 matching over 7 bases. The trim removed 1 base at V and 3 bases at J, leaving 0 bases unmatched. The CDR3 is 13 amino acids. The V gene's germline CDR1 is SGHRS and CDR2 YFSETQ. The CDR3 DNA reads TGCGCCAGCAGCTTGACAGGGGAAGAGACCCAGTACTTC. Protein: CASSLTGEETQYF.

J is TRBJ2-1 and V is TRBV4-1; 12 positions agree with TRBD2. The CDR3 is 16 residues long. The J segment lost 10 bases and the V segment lost 0 bases, leaving 7 bases of the junction unmatched. Germline V gene data show CDR1 as MGHRA and CDR2 as YSYEKL. In nucleotides, the CDR3 is TGCGCCAGCAGCCAAGATATGCTAGCGGGAGGGGACGAGCAGTTCTTC. The encoded protein is CASSQDMLAGGDEQFF.

V is TRBV9 and J is TRBJ2-2; tentatively, D is TRBD2 (6 bases). The CDR3 is 16 residues long. Trimming removed 0 bases from V and 6 bases from J, with 15 bases in between. Germline V gene sequence: CDR1 SGDLS, CDR2 YYNGEE. CDR3 in DNA: TGTGCCAGCAGCGTAGATCCCCTAGGGGAGGCCGGGGAGCTGTTTTTT. Amino acids: CASSVDPLGEAGELFF. Full variable domain (missing parts from reference TRBV9 and TRBJ2-2): DSGVTQTPKHLITATGQRVTLRCSPRSGDLSVYWYQQSLDQGLQFLIQYYNGEERAKGNILERFSAQQFPDLHSELNLSSLELGDSALYFCASSVDPLGEAGELFFGEGSRLTVL.

The chain employs TRBV5-5 and TRBJ2-1; perhaps TRBD1 as D (5 bases). The V end lost 0 bases, the J end lost 0 bases, and 10 bases lay between the germline ends. From germline, CDR1 is SGHKS and CDR2 YYEKEE (reference sequence). The CDR3 has 16 residues. Here the CDR3 reads CASSLGGWSSYNEQFF. In DNA form, the CDR3 reads TGTGCCAGCAGCTTGGGGGGCTGGAGCTCCTACAATGAGCAGTTCTTC.

The chain couples TRBV5-1 to TRBJ1-1, with D perhaps matching TRBD1 (5 bases). Trimming stripped 0 bases from V and 4 bases from J, with 10 bases between. Germline V CDR1 and CDR2: SGHRS, YFSETQ. This CDR3 is built from 14 residues. CDR3 sequence reads: CASSLAGLSTEAFF. DNA of the CDR3: TGCGCCAGCAGCTTGGCAGGGTTGAGCACTGAAGCTTTCTTT. Variable domain in full (rest from reference TRBV5-1 and TRBJ1-1): KAGVTQTPRYLIKTRGQQVTLSCSPISGHRSVSWYQQTPGQGLQFLFEYFSETQRNKGNFPGRFSGRQFSNSRSEMNVSTLELGDSALYLCASSLAGLSTEAFFGQGTRLTVV.

At least ten counts were recorded for this clone. The CDR3 is CASSSGTGEETQYF. CDR3 DNA sequence: TGCGCCAGCAGCTCCGGGACAGGGGAGGAGACCCAGTACTTC. V and J are TRBV5-1 and TRBJ2-5; 10 bases are a match to TRBD1. V shed 3 bases and J 5 bases; nucleotides not matched to a gene: 4. The CDR3 has 14 amino acids. Germline lookup yields CDR1 SGHRS and CDR2 YFSETQ.

This chain uses TRBV4-1 with TRBJ1-6; a weak D match, TRBD1 (6 bases). Germline assignment: CDR1 MGHRA and CDR2 YSYEKL. Trimming pared 0 bases from V and 6 bases from J, leaving 12 bases between. This CDR3 comprises 16 residues. CDR3: CASSQDSQGSNSPLHF. In DNA, the CDR3 is TGCGCCAGCAGCCAAGATAGCCAGGGGAGTAATTCACCCCTCCACTTT.

This clone was seen more than once but under ten times. The chain links TRBV12-3 or TRBV12-4 to TRBJ1-6; D gene ambiguous. V dropped 0 bases and J dropped 8 bases, with 5 bases sitting between them. The CDR3 has 13 residues. The CDR3 sequence is CASSLARDSPLHF. CDR3 DNA sequence: TGTGCCAGCAGTTTAGCGCGGGATTCACCCCTCCACTTT.

This rearrangement joins TRBV2 to TRBJ1-2; no reliable D call. There are 17 residues in the CDR3. Germline lookup yields CDR1 SNHLY and CDR2 FYNNEI. The ends were cut back, 2 bases at V and 8 bases at J, with 24 bases in the middle. CDR3 in amino acids: CASSESAGTPKPSGYTF. Written as DNA, the CDR3 is TGTGCCAGCAGTGAATCGGCGGGCACCCCCAAGCCCTCGGGCTACACCTTC.

The chain employs TRBV20-1 and TRBJ2-1, with TRBD2 matching 8 bases. Germline trimming cut 3 bases from V and 5 bases from J; bases unmatched to any gene: 6. The CDR3 has 14 amino acids. The germline V gene has CDR1 DFQATT and CDR2 SNEGSKA (reference sequence). The CDR3 loop reads CSASKGLVNNEQFF. In DNA form, the CDR3 reads TGCAGTGCTAGTAAGGGACTAGTCAACAATGAGCAGTTCTTC.

This clone was seen a handful of times. The chain recombines TRBV14 with TRBJ2-1, with TRBD1 identical over 11 bases. Unmatched junction bases numbered 14, after V lost 4 bases and J lost 15 bases. CDR1 and CDR2 (germline): SGHDN, FVKESK. The CDR3 has 15 residues. Here the CDR3 DNA reads TGTGCCAGCAGCCCCCAAGGAATTCGGACAGGGGGCCCGTTCTTC. Protein: CASSPQGIRTGGPFF.

The chain uses TRBV7-9 and TRBJ1-1, with TRBD1 as a possible D gene (5 bases). Germline V gene data show CDR1 as SEHNR and CDR2 as FQNEAQ (reference sequence). The V end lost 4 bases, the J end lost 1 base, and 16 bases lay between the germline ends. The CDR3 spans 16 residues. Here the CDR3 reads CASSSRNRQKNTEAFF. Written as DNA, the CDR3 is TGTGCCAGCAGCTCCCGTAACAGACAGAAGAACACTGAAGCTTTCTTT.

The chain is built from TRBV7-3 and TRBJ2-5, with unresolved D. Looked up from germline, CDR1 is SGHTA and CDR2 is FQGTGA. The CDR3 runs to 10 residues. The V end lost 8 bases, the J end lost 2 bases, and 3 bases lay between the germline ends. Written as DNA, the CDR3 is TGTGCCAGCCTGCAAGAGACCCAGTACTTC. Translation: CASLQETQYF.